The source of this T cell receptor beta chain is a study of cytomegalovirus exposure and HLA in healthy donors. Study-wide results and caveats: Reports showed the classifier diagnosing cytomegalovirus status with high specificity and sensitivity.

The CDR3 consists of 14 residues. V was trimmed by 4 bases and J by 0 bases, leaving 9 bases between them. In the PCR, 60 Vbeta and 13 Jbeta primers were used. Libraries were prepared by immunoSEQ multiplex PCR; TCRdb keeps only in-frame clonotypes and omits some of them. This table holds roughly 130,000 clones, about three quarters found once. In regard to this clone: The antigen remains unidentified.

Sequences were obtained from PBMCs. The rearrangement joins TRBV23-1 to TRBJ1-1; D remains ambiguous. TRBV23-1 is filed as an ORF, its function uncertain. The sequence came from a man aged 35-49 years in good health and CMV-seropositive. CDR3 DNA: TGCGCCAGCAGTCGCGAGGGAATGAACACTGAAGCTTTCTTT. This codes for CASSREGMNTEAFF.